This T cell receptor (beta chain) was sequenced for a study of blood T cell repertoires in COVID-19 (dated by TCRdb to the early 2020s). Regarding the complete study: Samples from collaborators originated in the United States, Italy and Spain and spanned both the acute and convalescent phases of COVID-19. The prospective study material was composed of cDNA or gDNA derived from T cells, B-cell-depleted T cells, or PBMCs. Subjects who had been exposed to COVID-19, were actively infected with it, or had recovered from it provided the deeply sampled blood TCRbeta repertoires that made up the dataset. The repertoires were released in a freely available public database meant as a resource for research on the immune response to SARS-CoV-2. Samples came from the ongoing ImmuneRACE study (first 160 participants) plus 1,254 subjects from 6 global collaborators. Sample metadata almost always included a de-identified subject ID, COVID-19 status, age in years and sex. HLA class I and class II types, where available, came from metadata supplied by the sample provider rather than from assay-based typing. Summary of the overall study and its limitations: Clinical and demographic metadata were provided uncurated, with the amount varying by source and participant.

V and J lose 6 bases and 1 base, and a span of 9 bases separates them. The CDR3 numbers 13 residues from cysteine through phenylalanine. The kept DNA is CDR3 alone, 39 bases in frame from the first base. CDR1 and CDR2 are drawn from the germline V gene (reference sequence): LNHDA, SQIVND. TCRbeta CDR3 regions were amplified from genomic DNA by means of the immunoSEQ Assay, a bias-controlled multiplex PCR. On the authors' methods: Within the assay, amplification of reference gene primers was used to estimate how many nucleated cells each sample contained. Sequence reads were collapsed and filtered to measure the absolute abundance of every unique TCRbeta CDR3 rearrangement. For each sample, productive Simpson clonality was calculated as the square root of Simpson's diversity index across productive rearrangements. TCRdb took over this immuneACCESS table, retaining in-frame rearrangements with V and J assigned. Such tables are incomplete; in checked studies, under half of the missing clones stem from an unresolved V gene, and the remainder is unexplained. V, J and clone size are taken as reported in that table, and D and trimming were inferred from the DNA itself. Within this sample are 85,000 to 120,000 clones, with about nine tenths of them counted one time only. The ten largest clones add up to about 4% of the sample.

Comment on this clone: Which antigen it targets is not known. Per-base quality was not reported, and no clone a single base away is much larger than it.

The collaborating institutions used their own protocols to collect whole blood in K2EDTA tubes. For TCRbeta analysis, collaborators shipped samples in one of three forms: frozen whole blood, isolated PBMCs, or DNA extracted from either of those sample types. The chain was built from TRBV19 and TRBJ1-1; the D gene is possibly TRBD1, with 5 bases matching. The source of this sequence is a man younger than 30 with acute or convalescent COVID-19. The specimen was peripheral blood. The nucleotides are TGTGCCAGTAGCGGAAGGGGGAACACTGAAGCTTTCTTT. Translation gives CASSGRGNTEAFF. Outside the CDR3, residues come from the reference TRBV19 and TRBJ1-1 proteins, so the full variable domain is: DGGITQSPKYLFRKEGQNVTLSCEQNLNHDAMYWYRQDPGQGLRLIYYSQIVNDFQKGDIAEGYSVSREKKESFPLTVTSAQKNPTAFYLCASSGRGNTEAFFGQGTRLTVV.